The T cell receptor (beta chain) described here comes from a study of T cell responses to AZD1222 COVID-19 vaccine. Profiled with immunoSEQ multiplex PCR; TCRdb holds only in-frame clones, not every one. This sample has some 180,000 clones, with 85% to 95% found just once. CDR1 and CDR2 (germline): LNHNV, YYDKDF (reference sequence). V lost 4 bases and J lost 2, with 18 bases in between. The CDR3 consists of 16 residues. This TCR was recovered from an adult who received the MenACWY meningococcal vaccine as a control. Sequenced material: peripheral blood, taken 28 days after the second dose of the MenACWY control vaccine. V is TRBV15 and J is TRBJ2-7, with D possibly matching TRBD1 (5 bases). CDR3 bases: TGTGCCACCAGCACTCGTCTCCTAGACAGCACCTACGAGCAGTACTTC. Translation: CATSTRLLDSTYEQYF.